This T cell receptor beta chain came from a study of cytomegalovirus exposure and HLA in healthy donors. Use of 60 Vbeta and 13 Jbeta primers characterized the PCR. This table comes from immunoSEQ multiplex PCR, and its TCRdb copy is limited to in-frame clones, with some not included. The table has about 160,000 clones, under 85% seen once. Germline V CDR1 and CDR2: SGHTA, FQGTGA. V shed 5 bases, J shed 4 bases, and the junction held 6 bases outside the gene matches. CDR3 length: 15 amino acids. As concerns this clone: Its matching antigen is unknown.

Study findings and constraints: Some V segments, TRBV6-2 and TRBV6-3 among them, were indistinguishable and were therefore excluded. It was confirmed in vitro that a few of the CMV-associated chains were specific for CMV antigens.

Material for sequencing was PBMCs. The clonotype comes from a man aged 50 to 59 in good health and CMV-seropositive. The V call is TRBV7-3, the J call TRBJ2-3; TRBD2 aligns across 10 bases. The CDR3 protein is CASSPSGGLPDTQYF. In DNA, the CDR3 is TGTGCCAGCAGCCCTAGCGGGGGATTACCAGATACGCAGTATTTT.